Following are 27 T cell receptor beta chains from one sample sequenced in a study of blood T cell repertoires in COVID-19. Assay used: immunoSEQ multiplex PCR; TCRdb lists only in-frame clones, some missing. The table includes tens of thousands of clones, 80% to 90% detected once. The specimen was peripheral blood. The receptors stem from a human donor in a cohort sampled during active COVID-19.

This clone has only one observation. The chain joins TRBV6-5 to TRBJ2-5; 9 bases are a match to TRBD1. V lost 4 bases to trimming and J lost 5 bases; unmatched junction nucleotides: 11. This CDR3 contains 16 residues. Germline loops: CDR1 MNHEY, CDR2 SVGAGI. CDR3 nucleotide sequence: TGTGCCAGCAGTTCCCCCTCACAGGGGGCGAGGGAGACCCAGTACTTC. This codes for CASSSPSQGARETQYF.

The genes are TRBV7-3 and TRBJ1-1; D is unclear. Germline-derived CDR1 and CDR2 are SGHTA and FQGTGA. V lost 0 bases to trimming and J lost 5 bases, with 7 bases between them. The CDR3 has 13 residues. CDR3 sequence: CASSLTAVTEAFF. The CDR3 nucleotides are TGTGCCAGCAGCTTAACAGCGGTGACTGAAGCTTTCTTT.

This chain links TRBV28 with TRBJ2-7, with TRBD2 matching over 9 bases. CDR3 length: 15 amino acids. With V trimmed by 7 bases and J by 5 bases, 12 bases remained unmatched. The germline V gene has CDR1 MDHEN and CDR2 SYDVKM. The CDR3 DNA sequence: TGTGCCAGCACCTCAGCGGGAGGTGATTCCCACGAGCAGTACTTC. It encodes CASTSAGGDSHEQYF.

The CDR3 region is CASSETPYSGNTIYF. DNA of the CDR3: TGTGCCAGCAGTGAGACACCTTACTCTGGAAACACCATATATTTT. The chain recombines TRBV6-1 with TRBJ1-3, with D unresolved. Looked up from germline, CDR1 is MNHNS and CDR2 is SASEGT. The CDR3 extends over 15 amino acids. Trimming took 3 bases from V and 0 from J, leaving 9 bases between them.

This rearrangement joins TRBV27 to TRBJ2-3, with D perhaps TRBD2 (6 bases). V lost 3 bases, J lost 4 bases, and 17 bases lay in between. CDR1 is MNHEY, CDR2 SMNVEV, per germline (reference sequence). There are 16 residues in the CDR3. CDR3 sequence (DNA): TGTGCCAGCAGTTTGATGGGACTCGGACGTTCAGATACGCAGTATTTT. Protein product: CASSLMGLGRSDTQYF.

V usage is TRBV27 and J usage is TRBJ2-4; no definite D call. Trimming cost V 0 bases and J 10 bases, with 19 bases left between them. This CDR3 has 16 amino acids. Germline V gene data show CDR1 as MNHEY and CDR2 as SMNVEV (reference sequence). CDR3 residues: CASSLSGGPQTGIQYF. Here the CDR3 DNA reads TGTGCCAGCAGTTTATCTGGCGGTCCCCAAACTGGTATTCAGTACTTC.

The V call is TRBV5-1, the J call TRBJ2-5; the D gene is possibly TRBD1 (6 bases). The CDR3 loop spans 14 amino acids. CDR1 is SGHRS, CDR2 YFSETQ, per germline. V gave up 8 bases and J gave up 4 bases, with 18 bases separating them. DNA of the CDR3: TGCGCCAGTTCACAGGGTAATAATAGAGAGACCCAGTACTTC. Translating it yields CASSQGNNRETQYF.

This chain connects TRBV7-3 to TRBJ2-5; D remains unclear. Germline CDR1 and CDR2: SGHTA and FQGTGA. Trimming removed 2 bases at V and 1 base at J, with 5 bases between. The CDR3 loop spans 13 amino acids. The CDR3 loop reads CASSLEVQETQYF. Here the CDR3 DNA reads TGTGCCAGCAGCTTAGAGGTCCAAGAGACCCAGTACTTC.

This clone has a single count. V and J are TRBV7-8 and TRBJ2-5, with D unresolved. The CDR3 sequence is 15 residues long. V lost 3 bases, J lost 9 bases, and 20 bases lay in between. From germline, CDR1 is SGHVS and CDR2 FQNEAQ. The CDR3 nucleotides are TGTGCCAGCAGCTTCCCCGGAGCCCGCGGTGGAGCCCAGTACTTC. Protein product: CASSFPGARGGAQYF.

The CDR3 nucleotides read TGTGCCAGCAGCTCCGGGACCGGAGGGGCCGGGGAGCTGTTTTTT. Encoded protein: CASSSGTGGAGELFF. The genes are TRBV7-3 and TRBJ2-2; tentative D call: TRBD2 (6 bases). The V gene lost 4 bases and the J gene lost 6 bases, with 15 bases spanning the gap. The CDR3 is made up of 15 amino acids. Germline V CDR1 and CDR2: SGHTA, FQGTGA.

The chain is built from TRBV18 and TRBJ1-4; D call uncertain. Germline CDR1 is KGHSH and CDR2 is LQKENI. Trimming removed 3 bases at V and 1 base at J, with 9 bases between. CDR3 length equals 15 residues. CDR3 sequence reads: CASSPVRGTNEKLFF. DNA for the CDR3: TGTGCCAGCTCACCCGTCCGGGGAACTAATGAAAAACTGTTTTTT.

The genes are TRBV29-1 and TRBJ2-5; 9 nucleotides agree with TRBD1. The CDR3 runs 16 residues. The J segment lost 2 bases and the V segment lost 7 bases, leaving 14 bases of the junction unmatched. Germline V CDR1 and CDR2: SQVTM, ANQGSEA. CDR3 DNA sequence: TGCAGCGCGGTCCCGGGACAGGGTTCGGGGCAAGAGACCCAGTACTTC. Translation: CSAVPGQGSGQETQYF.

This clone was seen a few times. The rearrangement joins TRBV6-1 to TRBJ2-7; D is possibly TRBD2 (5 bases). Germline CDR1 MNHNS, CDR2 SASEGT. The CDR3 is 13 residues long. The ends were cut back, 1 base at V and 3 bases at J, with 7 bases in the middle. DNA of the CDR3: TGTGCCAGCAGTGAAGGGACTCTCTACGAGCAGTACTTC. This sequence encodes CASSEGTLYEQYF.

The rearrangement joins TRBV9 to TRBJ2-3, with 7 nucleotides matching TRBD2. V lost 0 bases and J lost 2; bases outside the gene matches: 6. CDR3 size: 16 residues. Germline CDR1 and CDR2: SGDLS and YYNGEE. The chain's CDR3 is CASSVAGGGDTDTQYF. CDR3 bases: TGTGCCAGCAGCGTAGCTGGGGGAGGGGACACAGATACGCAGTATTTT.

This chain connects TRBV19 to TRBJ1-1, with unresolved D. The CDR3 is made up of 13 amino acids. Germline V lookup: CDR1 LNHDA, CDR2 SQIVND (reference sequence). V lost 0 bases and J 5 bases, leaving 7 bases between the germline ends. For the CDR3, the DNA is TGTGCCAGTAGTATAGACCACAGAACTGAAGCTTTCTTT. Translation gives CASSIDHRTEAFF. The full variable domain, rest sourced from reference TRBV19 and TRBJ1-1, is DGGITQSPKYLFRKEGQNVTLSCEQNLNHDAMYWYRQDPGQGLRLIYYSQIVNDFQKGDIAEGYSVSREKKESFPLTVTSAQKNPTAFYLCASSIDHRTEAFFGQGTRLTVV.

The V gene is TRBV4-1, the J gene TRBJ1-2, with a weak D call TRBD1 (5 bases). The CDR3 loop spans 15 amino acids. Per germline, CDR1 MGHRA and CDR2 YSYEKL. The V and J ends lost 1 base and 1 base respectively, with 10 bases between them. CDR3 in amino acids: CASSQVPGDNYGYTF. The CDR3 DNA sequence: TGCGCCAGCAGCCAAGTCCCGGGGGATAACTATGGCTACACCTTC.

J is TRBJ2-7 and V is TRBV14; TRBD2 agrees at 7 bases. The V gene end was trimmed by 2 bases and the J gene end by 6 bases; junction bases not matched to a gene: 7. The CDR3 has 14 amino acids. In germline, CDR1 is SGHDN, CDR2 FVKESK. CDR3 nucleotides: TGTGCCAGCAGCCAATCGGCGGGAGTAAGCGAGCAGTACTTC. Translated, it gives CASSQSAGVSEQYF.

CDR3 coding DNA: TGTGCCAGCAGCCTCACCCCAGGCCGGAATACGCAGTATTTT. This gives the protein CASSLTPGRNTQYF. The chain has TRBV7-3 and TRBJ2-3; D not resolved. This CDR3 region has 14 residues. Germline V gene data show CDR1 as SGHTA and CDR2 as FQGTGA. V lost 5 bases to trimming and J lost 7 bases, with 16 bases between them.

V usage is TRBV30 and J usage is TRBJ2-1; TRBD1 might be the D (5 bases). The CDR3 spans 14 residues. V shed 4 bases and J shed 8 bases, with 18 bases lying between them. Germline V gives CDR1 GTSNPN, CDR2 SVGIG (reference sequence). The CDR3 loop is CAWILPQGTDEQFF. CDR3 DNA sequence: TGTGCCTGGATTCTTCCTCAGGGAACCGATGAGCAGTTCTTC. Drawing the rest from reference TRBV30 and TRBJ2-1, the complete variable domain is SQTIHQWPATLVQPVGSPLSLECTVEGTSNPNLYWYRQAAGRGLQLLFYSVGIGQISSEVPQNLSASRPQDRQFILSSKKLLLSDSGFYLCAWILPQGTDEQFFGPGTRLTVL.

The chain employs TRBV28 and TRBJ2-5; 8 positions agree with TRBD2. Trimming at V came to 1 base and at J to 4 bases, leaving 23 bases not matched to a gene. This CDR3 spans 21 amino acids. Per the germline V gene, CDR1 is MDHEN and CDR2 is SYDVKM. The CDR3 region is CASSLFLGGVAGPKEGETQYF. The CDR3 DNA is TGTGCCAGCAGTTTATTCCTCGGGGGGGTAGCGGGACCAAAAGAGGGAGAGACCCAGTACTTC.

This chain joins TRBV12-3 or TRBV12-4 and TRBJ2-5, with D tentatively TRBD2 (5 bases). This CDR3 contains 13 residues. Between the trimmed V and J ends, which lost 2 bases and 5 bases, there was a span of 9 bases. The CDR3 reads CASSLRLAETQYF. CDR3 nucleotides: TGTGCCAGCAGTTTAAGATTAGCGGAGACCCAGTACTTC.

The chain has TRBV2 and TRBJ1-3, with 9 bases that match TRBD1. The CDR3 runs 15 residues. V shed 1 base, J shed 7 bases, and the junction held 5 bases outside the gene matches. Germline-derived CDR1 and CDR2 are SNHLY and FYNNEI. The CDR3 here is CASSEGTGAMNTIYF. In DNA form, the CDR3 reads TGTGCCAGCAGTGAAGGGACAGGGGCTATGAACACCATATATTTT.

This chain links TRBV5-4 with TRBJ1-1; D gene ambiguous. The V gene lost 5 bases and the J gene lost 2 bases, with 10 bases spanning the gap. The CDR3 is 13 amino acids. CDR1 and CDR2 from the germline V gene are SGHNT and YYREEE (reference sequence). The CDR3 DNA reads TGTGCCAGCAGGGTGGGAGGAAACACTGAAGCTTTCTTT. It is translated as CASRVGGNTEAFF. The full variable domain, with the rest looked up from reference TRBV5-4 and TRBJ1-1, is ETGVTQSPTHLIKTRGQQVTLRCSSQSGHNTVSWYQQALGQGPQFIFQYYREEENGRGNFPPRFSGLQFPNYSSELNVNALELDDSALYLCASRVGGNTEAFFGQGTRLTVV.

The CDR3 region has the DNA TGTGCCAGCAGCTACAGGGTAGCAAACACTGAAGCTTTCTTT. The encoded protein is CASSYRVANTEAFF. V and J are TRBV7-2 and TRBJ1-1, with a possible D match to TRBD1 (6 bases). The CDR3 has 14 amino acids. V was clipped by 4 bases and J by 2 bases, with 11 bases between them. Per the germline V gene, CDR1 is SGHTA and CDR2 is FQGNSA.

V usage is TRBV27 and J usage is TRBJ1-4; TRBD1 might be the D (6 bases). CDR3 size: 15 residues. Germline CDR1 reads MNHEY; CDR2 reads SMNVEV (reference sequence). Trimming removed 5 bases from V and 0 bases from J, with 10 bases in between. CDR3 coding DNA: TGTGCCAGCAGTACGGACAGCGCAACTAATGAAAAACTGTTTTTT. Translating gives CASSTDSATNEKLFF.

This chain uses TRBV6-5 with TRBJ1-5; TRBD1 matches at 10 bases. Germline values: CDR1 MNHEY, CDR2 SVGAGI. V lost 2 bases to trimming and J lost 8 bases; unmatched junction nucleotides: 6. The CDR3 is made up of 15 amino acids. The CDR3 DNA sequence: TGTGCCAGCAGTTACAGGGGGGACAGGGGTGAGCCCCAGCATTTT. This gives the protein CASSYRGDRGEPQHF.

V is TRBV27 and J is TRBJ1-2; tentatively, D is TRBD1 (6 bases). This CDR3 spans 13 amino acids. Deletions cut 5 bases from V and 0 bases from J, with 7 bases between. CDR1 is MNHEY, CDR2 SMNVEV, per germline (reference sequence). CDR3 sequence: CASSGQPNYGYTF. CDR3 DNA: TGTGCCAGCAGTGGACAGCCTAACTATGGCTACACCTTC.